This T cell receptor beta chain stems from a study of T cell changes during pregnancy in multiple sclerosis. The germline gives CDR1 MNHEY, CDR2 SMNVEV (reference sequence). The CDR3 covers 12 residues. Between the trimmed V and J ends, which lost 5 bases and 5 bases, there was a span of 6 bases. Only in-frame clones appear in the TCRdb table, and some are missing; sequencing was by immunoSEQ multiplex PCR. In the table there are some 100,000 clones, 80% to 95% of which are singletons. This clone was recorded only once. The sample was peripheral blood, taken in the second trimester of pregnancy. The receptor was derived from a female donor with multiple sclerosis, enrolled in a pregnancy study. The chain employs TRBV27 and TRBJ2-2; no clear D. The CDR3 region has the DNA TGTGCCAGCAGTCTCCGGACCGGGGAGCTGTTTTTT. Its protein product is CASSLRTGELFF.